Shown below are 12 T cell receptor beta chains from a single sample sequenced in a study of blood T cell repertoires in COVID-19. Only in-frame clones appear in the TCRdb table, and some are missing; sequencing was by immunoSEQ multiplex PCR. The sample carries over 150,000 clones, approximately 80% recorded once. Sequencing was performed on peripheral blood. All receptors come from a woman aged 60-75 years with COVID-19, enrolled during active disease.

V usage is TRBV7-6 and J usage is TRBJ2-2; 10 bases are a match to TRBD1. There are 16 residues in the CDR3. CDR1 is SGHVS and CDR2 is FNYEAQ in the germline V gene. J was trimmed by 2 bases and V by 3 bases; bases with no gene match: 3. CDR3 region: CASSFWTGGNTGELFF. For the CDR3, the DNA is TGTGCCAGCAGCTTCTGGACAGGGGGAAACACCGGGGAGCTGTTTTTT.

The CDR3 here is CASSQGGGGYGYTF. The CDR3 DNA sequence: TGTGCCAGCAGCCAAGGAGGGGGGGGCTATGGCTACACCTTC. This chain joins TRBV3-1 (or the pseudogene TRBV3-2) and TRBJ1-2; D perhaps matches TRBD1 (6 bases). Between the trimmed V and J ends, which lost 1 base and 4 bases, there was a span of 10 bases. The CDR3 contains 14 residues. Germline CDR1 LGHDT, CDR2 YNNKEL (reference sequence).

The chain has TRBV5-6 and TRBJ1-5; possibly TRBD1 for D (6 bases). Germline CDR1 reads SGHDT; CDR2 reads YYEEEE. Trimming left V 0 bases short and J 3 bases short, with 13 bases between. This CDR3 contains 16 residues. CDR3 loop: CASSLAGGPVNQPQHF. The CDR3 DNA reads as TGTGCCAGCAGCTTGGCCGGGGGGCCTGTCAATCAGCCCCAGCATTTT.

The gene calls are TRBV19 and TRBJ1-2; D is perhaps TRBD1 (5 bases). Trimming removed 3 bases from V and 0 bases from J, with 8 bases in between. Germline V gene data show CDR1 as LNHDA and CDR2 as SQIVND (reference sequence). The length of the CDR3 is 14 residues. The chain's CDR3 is CASSMTVTNYGYTF. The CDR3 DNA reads TGTGCCAGTAGTATGACAGTCACTAACTATGGCTACACCTTC.

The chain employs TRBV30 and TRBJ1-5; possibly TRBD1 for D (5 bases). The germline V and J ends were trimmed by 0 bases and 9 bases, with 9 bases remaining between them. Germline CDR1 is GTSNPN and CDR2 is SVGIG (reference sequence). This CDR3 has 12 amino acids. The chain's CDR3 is CAWSVTGGPQHF. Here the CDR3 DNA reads TGTGCCTGGAGTGTAACCGGGGGGCCCCAGCATTTT.

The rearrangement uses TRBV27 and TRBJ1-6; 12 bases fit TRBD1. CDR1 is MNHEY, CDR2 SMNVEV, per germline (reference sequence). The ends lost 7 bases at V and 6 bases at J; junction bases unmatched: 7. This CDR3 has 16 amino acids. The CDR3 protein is CASKPPGQGANSPLHF. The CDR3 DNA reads TGTGCCAGCAAGCCTCCGGGACAGGGGGCTAATTCACCCCTCCACTTT.

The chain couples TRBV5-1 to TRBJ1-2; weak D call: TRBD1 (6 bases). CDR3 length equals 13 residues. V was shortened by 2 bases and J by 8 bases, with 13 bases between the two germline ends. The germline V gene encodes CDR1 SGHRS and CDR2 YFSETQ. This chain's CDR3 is CASSLQGGRGYTF. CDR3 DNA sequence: TGCGCCAGCAGCTTACAGGGAGGGCGAGGCTACACCTTC. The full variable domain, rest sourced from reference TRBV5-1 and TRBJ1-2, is KAGVTQTPRYLIKTRGQQVTLSCSPISGHRSVSWYQQTPGQGLQFLFEYFSETQRNKGNFPGRFSGRQFSNSRSEMNVSTLELGDSALYLCASSLQGGRGYTFGSGTRLTVV.

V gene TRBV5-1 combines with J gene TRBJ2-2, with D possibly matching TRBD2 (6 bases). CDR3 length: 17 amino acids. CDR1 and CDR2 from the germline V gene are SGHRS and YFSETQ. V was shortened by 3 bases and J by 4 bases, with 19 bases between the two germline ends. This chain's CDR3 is CASSSKVIREVTGELFF. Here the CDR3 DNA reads TGCGCCAGCAGCTCCAAGGTCATTAGGGAGGTCACCGGGGAGCTGTTTTTT.

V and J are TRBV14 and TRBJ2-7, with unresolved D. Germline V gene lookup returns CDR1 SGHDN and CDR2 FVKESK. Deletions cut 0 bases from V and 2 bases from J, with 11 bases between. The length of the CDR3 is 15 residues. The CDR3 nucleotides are TGTGCCAGCAGCCAAGAGCGCCTACCTGCCTACGAGCAGTACTTC. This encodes CASSQERLPAYEQYF. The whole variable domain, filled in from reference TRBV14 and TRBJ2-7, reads EAGVTQFPSHSVIEKGQTVTLRCDPISGHDNLYWYRRVMGKEIKFLLHFVKESKQDESGMPNNRFLAERTGGTYSTLKVQPAELEDSGVYFCASSQERLPAYEQYFGPGTRLTVT.

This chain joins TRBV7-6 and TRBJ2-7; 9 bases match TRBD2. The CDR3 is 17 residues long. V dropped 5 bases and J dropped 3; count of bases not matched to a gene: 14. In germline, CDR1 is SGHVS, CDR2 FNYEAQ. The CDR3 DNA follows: TGTGCCAGCAGCCCCGCGAGAGCGGGAGGATTACACTACGAGCAGTACTTC. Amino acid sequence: CASSPARAGGLHYEQYF.

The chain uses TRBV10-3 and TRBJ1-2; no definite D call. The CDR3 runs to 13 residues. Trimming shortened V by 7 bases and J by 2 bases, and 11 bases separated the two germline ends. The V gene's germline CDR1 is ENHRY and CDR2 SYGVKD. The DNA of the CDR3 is TGTGCCATCAAGAGGGCGGCCAACTATGGCTACACCTTC. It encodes CAIKRAANYGYTF.

The chain's CDR3 is CASSPSETSGYNEQFF. The CDR3 coding sequence is TGTGCCAGCAGTCCGTCGGAGACTAGCGGCTACAATGAGCAGTTCTTC. The chain employs TRBV6-4 and TRBJ2-1; TRBD2 agrees at 9 bases. The CDR3 runs to 16 residues. CDR1 MRHNA and CDR2 SNTAGT come from the germline V gene. J gave up 3 bases and V 5 bases, and 8 bases lay outside the gene matches.